The TCR beta chain under discussion was sequenced for a study of T-cell memory formation after mild COVID-19. Turning to the study itself: Largely donor-specific TCR clusters were found.

V lost 2 bases and J 6 bases, leaving 8 bases between the germline ends. Germline V gives CDR1 MGHRA, CDR2 YSYEKL. The CDR3 is 13 amino acids. This clonotype was seen more than once but under ten times. Its antigen is not identified. Overall study findings and caveats: The study detected some responding clones in pre-infection memory, suggesting cross-reactive memory joined. CD4/CD8 balance held among clones contracting day 15 to 85, and later expanders leaned CD4+.

UMIs and sample barcodes were carried by the TCR alpha and TCR beta cDNA libraries that 5'RACE produced using constant-segment primers. TCRdb reprocessed the 5' RACE reads via MiXCR and lists one record per CDR3 protein. The sample consists of just over 300,000 distinct CDR3 sequences, 15% to 20% of them appearing once. The source of this sequence is a man aged 18 to 30 who had mild COVID-19 (a few samples of this study predate the infection). Cell type and time point are not known. The rearrangement uses TRBV4-1 and TRBJ1-5; a possible D gene is TRBD1 (5 bases). Sequencing used PBMCs or a T cell subset sorted from them (not recorded which). In nucleotides, the CDR3 is TGCGCCAGCAGCCAACAGGACACTCAGCCCCAGCATTTT. It codes for CASSQQDTQPQHF.